The 17 T cell receptor beta chains below all came from one sample that was sequenced in a study of blood T cells in healthy people across ages. It was with a sample-barcoded 5' primer and a J-beta primer mix that a second PCR of roughly 7 to 12 cycles was run. A single record per CDR3 protein comes from TCRdb applying MiXCR to the 5' RACE reads. The sample lists approximately 960,000 distinct CDR3 sequences; 25% to 35% were seen once. Separately, the same data were catalogued under a study of T cells of mothers and their children.

Material: blood. All receptors come from a middle-aged woman in good health.

This clonotype was recorded at least ten times. The chain recombines TRBV12-3 or TRBV12-4 with TRBJ1-2, with TRBD1 matching over 7 bases. CDR3 length: 13 amino acids. V shed 6 bases, J shed 2 bases, and the junction held 3 bases outside the gene matches. The CDR3 region is CASSPTGNYGYTF. The CDR3 region has the DNA TGTGCCAGCAGCCCGACAGGGAACTATGGCTACACCTTC.

Only a few counts were recorded for this clonotype. This chain links TRBV20-1 with TRBJ2-1, with 8 bases identical to TRBD1. The J segment lost 6 bases and the V segment lost 4 bases, leaving 2 bases of the junction unmatched. Germline CDR1 is DFQATT and CDR2 is SNEGSKA (reference sequence). The CDR3 runs to 12 residues. The CDR3 spells CSAIQGGNEQFF. The CDR3 nucleotides are TGCAGTGCTATACAGGGGGGCAATGAGCAGTTCTTC.

The chain joins TRBV7-9 to TRBJ2-1; 9 nucleotides match TRBD2. CDR1 and CDR2 from the germline V gene are SEHNR and FQNEAQ (reference sequence). CDR3 size: 16 residues. V shed 5 bases and J 4 bases; nucleotides not matched to a gene: 9. CDR3 nucleotides: TGTGCCAGCAGCCTACCGGGACTAGCCCAATACAATGAGCAGTTCTTC. Encoded protein: CASSLPGLAQYNEQFF.

The genes are TRBV30 and TRBJ2-5; 7 bases align to TRBD2. V gave up 1 base and J gave up 5 bases; unmatched junction bases: 4. The CDR3 is 13 amino acids. Per germline, CDR1 GTSNPN and CDR2 SVGIG (reference sequence). CDR3 amino acids: CAWSEGGVETQYF. The CDR3 nucleotides are TGTGCCTGGAGTGAGGGAGGGGTCGAGACCCAGTACTTC.

CDR3 nucleotide sequence: TGTGCCAGCAGTGCAGGACAGATCCAAGAGACCCAGTACTTC. It specifies CASSAGQIQETQYF. The chain recombines TRBV6-1 with TRBJ2-5; D possibly corresponds to TRBD1 (6 bases). The CDR3 spans 14 residues. V gave up 4 bases and J gave up 1 base, with 10 bases separating them. CDR1 and CDR2 from the germline V gene are MNHNS and SASEGT.

This chain uses TRBV7-9 with TRBJ2-2, with a tentative D call TRBD1 (6 bases). The germline gives CDR1 SEHNR, CDR2 FQNEAQ (reference sequence). This CDR3 spans 13 amino acids. Trimming pared 5 bases from V and 6 bases from J, leaving 10 bases between. CDR3 DNA: TGTGCCAGCAGCACCACAGGGTCCGGGGAGCTGTTTTTT. It translates to CASSTTGSGELFF.

This clonotype was recorded at least ten times. This sequence joins TRBV10-3 and TRBJ2-1, with D perhaps matching TRBD1 (6 bases). Germline CDR1 is ENHRY and CDR2 is SYGVKD. Trimming shortened V by 2 bases and J by 8 bases, and 7 bases separated the two germline ends. This CDR3 is 12 amino acids long. CDR3 protein: CAISERTDEQFF. The CDR3 region has the DNA TGTGCCATCAGTGAGAGGACAGATGAGCAGTTCTTC.

This clonotype came up many times. The chain employs TRBV4-2 and TRBJ2-5; D might be TRBD2 (7 bases). Germline-derived CDR1 and CDR2 are LGHNA and YNFKEQ. CDR3 size: 15 residues. V lost 0 bases and J lost 5, with 13 bases in between. CDR3 loop: CASSQDPGRGETQYF. In DNA form, the CDR3 reads TGTGCCAGCAGCCAAGATCCGGGGAGGGGGGAGACCCAGTACTTC.

Comment on this clonotype: Being one base from a much bigger clone, this may be a read error. The V and J genes are TRBV5-1 and TRBJ2-1; 12 bases are a match to TRBD1. The CDR3 has 14 amino acids. Germline CDR1 and CDR2: SGHRS and YFSETQ. V was clipped by 5 bases and J by 7 bases; unmatched bases: 4. The DNA for the CDR3 is TGCGCCAGCAGTGGGACAGGGGGCTTAAATGAGCAGTTCTTC. Its protein product is CASSGTGGLNEQFF.

There are a few counts of this clonotype. V and J are TRBV29-1 and TRBJ1-3; D gene unclear. V was trimmed by 5 bases and J by 4 bases, leaving 6 bases between them. The germline CDR1 and CDR2 sequences are SQVTM and ANQGSEA. This CDR3 spans 11 amino acids. The CDR3 bases are TGCAGCGTTCTCTTCGGAAACACCATATATTTT. Its protein product is CSVLFGNTIYF.

The V call is TRBV9, the J call TRBJ2-1; unclear D gene. The length of the CDR3 is 16 residues. Germline values: CDR1 SGDLS, CDR2 YYNGEE. The V and J ends lost 0 bases and 0 bases respectively, with 10 bases between them. The DNA of the CDR3 is TGTGCCAGCAGCGTAGACGGCAAGAGCTCCTACAATGAGCAGTTCTTC. Its translation is CASSVDGKSSYNEQFF.

This chain uses TRBV5-1 with TRBJ2-1, with 14 bases identical to TRBD2. Germline values: CDR1 SGHRS, CDR2 YFSETQ. This CDR3 contains 18 residues. Trimming took 2 bases from V and 7 from J; bases not matched to a gene: 11. The CDR3 spells CASSLQARLAGGSNEQFF. The DNA of the CDR3 is TGCGCCAGCAGCTTACAAGCAAGACTAGCGGGGGGGAGTAATGAGCAGTTCTTC.

Worth noting for this clonotype: A much larger clone differs by one base, so this may be a read error. The chain recombines TRBV9 with TRBJ2-3, with D maybe TRBD2 (5 bases). The ends were cut back, 4 bases at V and 4 bases at J, with 16 bases in the middle. CDR3 length equals 15 residues. Germline V lookup: CDR1 SGDLS, CDR2 YYNGEE. CDR3: CASSPRVSSADTQYF. CDR3 sequence (DNA): TGTGCCAGCAGCCCTCGGGTCAGTAGCGCAGATACGCAGTATTTT.

This chain uses TRBV27 with TRBJ1-2; D possibly corresponds to TRBD1 (5 bases). The V gene's germline CDR1 is MNHEY and CDR2 SMNVEV (reference sequence). The CDR3 is made up of 17 amino acids. The V end was cut by 8 bases, the J end by 6 bases, with 28 bases between. As DNA, the CDR3 is TGTGCCAGCGGTTCCCCAGGGAAATTGCGGGTGGGGGATGGCTACACCTTC. It yields the protein CASGSPGKLRVGDGYTF.

This clonotype occurred many times. The chain has TRBV7-6 and TRBJ2-7; 10 nucleotides align to TRBD1. The CDR3 contains 15 residues. V lost 5 bases and J lost 6; bases outside the gene matches: 10. Germline-derived CDR1 and CDR2 are SGHVS and FNYEAQ. The CDR3, as DNA: TGTGCCAGCAGCGCGACGGGACAGGGGTCTCTCGAGCAGTACTTC. It codes for CASSATGQGSLEQYF.

As for this clonotype: A clone one base away is much larger, so this may be a read error. V and J are TRBV12-3 or TRBV12-4 and TRBJ2-7; TRBD1 matches at 8 bases. V was clipped by 6 bases and J by 0 bases; unmatched bases: 7. The CDR3 contains 15 residues. CDR3 coding DNA: TGTGCCAGCAGATCGTGGACAGGGAGCTCCTACGAGCAGTACTTC. It is translated as CASRSWTGSSYEQYF.

In this sample, this clonotype turned up a few times. The chain uses TRBV28 and TRBJ2-1, with TRBD2 as a possible D gene (6 bases). This CDR3 is 18 amino acids long. The ends were cut back, 9 bases at V and 4 bases at J, with 28 bases in the middle. Germline V CDR1 and CDR2: MDHEN, SYDVKM. The chain's CDR3 is CASRPQRGGVVPYNEQFF. CDR3 in DNA: TGTGCCAGTCGACCCCAACGAGGAGGGGTCGTCCCTTACAATGAGCAGTTCTTC.